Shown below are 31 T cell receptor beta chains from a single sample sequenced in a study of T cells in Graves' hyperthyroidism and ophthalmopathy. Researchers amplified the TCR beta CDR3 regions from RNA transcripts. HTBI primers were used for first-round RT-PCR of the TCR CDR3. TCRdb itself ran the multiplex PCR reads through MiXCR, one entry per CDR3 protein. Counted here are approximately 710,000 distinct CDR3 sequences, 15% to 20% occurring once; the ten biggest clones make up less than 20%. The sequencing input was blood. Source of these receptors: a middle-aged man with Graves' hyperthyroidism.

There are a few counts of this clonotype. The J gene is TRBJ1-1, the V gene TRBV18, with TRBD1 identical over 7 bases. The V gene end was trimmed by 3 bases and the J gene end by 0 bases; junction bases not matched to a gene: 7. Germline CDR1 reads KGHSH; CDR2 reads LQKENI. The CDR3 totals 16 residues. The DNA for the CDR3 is TGTGCCAGCTCACCCAACGCGGACAGGATGAACACTGAAGCTTTCTTT. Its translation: CASSPNADRMNTEAFF.

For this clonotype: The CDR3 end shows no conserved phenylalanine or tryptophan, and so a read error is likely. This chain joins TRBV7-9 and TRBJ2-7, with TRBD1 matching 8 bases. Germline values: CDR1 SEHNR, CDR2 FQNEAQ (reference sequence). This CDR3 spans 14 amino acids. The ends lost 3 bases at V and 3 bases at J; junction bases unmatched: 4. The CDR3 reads CASSLGQAYYEQYL. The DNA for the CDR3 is TGTGCCAGCAGCTTGGGACAGGCGTACTACGAGCAGTACCTC.

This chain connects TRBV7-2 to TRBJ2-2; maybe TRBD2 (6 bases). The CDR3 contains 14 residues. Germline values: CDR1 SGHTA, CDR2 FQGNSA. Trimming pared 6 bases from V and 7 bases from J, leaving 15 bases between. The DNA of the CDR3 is TGTGCCAGCAGTCTCGGGAGCTGGGTCGGGGAGCTGTTTTTT. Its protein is CASSLGSWVGELFF.

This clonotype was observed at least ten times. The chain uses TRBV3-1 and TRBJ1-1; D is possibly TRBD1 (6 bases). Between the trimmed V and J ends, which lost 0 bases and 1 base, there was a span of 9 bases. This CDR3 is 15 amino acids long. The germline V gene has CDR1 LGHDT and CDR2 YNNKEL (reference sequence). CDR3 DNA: TGTGCCAGCAGCCAAGATGCGACAGGGAACACTGAAGCTTTCTTT. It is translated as CASSQDATGNTEAFF.

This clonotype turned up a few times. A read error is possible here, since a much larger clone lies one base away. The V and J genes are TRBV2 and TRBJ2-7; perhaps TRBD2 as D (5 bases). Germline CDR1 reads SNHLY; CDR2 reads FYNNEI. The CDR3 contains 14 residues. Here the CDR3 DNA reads TGTGCCAGCACATCCCGGGGTATCTCCTACGGGCAGTACTTC. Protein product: CASTSRGISYGQYF. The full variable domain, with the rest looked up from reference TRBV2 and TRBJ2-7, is EPEVTQTPSHQVTQMGQEVILRCVPISNHLYFYWYRQILGQKVEFLVSFYNNEISEKSEIFDDQFSVERPDGSNFTLKIRSTKLEDSAMYFCASTSRGISYGQYFGPGTRLTVT.

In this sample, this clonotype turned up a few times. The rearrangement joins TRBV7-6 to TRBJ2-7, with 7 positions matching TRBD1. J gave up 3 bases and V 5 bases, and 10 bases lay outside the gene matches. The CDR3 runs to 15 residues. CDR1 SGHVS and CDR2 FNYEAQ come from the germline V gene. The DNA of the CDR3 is TGTGCCAGCAGCCCCCTCCCGGACAGGAACTACGAGCAGTACTTC. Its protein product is CASSPLPDRNYEQYF.

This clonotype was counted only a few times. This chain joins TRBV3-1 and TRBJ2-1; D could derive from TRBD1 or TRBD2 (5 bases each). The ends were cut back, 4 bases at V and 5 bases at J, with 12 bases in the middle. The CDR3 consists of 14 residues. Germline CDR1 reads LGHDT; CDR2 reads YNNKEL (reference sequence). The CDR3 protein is CASSPRGENNEQFF. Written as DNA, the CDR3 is TGTGCCAGCAGCCCGAGGGGAGAGAACAATGAGCAGTTCTTC.

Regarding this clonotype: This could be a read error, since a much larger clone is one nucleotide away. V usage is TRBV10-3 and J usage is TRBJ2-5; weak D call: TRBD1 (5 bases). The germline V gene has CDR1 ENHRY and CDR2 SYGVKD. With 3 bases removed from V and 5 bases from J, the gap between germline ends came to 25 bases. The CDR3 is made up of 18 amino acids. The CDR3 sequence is CAISDSTPERGSRETQYF. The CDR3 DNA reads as TGTGCCATCAGTGATTCTACCCCCGAAAGGGGTTCCAGGGAGACCCAGTACTTC.

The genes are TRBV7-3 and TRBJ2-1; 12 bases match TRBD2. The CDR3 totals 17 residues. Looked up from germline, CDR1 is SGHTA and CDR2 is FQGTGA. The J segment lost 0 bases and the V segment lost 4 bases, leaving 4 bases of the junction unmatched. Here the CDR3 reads CASSSWTSGISYNEQFF. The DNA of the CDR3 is TGTGCCAGCAGCTCCTGGACTAGCGGGATCTCCTACAATGAGCAGTTCTTC.

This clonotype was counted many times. CDR3 amino acids: CSASGAPPPNYGYTF. CDR3 nucleotides: TGCAGTGCTAGCGGGGCACCACCTCCTAACTATGGCTACACCTTC. This chain links TRBV20-1 with TRBJ1-2, with D perhaps TRBD1 (5 bases). Trimming removed 3 bases at V and 0 bases at J, with 14 bases between. CDR1 is DFQATT, CDR2 SNEGSKA, per germline (reference sequence). This CDR3 region has 15 residues.

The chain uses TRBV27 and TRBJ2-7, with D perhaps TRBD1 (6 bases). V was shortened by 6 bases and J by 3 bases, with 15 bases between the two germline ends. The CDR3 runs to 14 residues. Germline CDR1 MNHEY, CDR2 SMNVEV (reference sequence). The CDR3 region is CASRNGDNIYEQYF. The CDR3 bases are TGTGCCAGCAGAAACGGGGACAACATCTACGAGCAGTACTTC.

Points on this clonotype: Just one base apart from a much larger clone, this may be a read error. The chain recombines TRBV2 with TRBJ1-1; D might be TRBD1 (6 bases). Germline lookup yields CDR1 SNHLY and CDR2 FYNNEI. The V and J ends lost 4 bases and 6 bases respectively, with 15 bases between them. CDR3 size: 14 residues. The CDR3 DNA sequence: TGTGCCAGCAGTGTCGACAGGACTTACGCTGAAGCTTTCTTT. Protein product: CASSVDRTYAEAFF.

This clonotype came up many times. CDR3 residues: CAWSNRGPDEQYF. The CDR3 region has the DNA TGTGCCTGGAGTAACAGGGGGCCGGACGAGCAGTACTTC. The rearrangement joins TRBV30 to TRBJ2-7; 9 bases are shared with TRBD1. From germline, CDR1 is GTSNPN and CDR2 SVGIG (reference sequence). Trimming removed 2 bases from V and 5 bases from J; junction bases left unmatched: 4. This CDR3 has 13 amino acids.

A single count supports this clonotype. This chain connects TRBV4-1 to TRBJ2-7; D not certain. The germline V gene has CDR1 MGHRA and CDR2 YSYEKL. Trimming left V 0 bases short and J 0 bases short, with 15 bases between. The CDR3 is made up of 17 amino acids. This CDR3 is CASSQDTRHGTSYEQYF. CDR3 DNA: TGCGCCAGCAGCCAAGACACCAGGCATGGTACCTCCTACGAGCAGTACTTC.

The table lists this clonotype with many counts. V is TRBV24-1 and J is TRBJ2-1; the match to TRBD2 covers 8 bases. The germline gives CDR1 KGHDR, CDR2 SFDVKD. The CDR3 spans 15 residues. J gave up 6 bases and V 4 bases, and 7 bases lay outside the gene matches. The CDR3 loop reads CATSERAGVSNEQFF. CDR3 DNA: TGTGCCACCAGTGAACGAGCGGGAGTGAGCAATGAGCAGTTCTTC.

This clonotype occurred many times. CDR3 DNA sequence: TGTGCCAGCATAGGGACAGACCTCTCCTATGGCTACACCTTC. Translating it yields CASIGTDLSYGYTF. The chain recombines TRBV2 with TRBJ1-2, with 7 bases fitting TRBD1. Germline V lookup: CDR1 SNHLY, CDR2 FYNNEI. This CDR3 is built from 14 residues. Trimming at V came to 7 bases and at J to 4 bases, leaving 9 bases not matched to a gene.

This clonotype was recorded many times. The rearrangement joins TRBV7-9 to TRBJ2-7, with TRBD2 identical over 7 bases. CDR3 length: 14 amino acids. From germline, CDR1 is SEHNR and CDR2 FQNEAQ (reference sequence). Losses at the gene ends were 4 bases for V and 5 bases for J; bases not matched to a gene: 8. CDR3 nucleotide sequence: TGTGCCAGCAGCTGGACTAGGATAAAACACGAGCAGTACTTC. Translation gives CASSWTRIKHEQYF.

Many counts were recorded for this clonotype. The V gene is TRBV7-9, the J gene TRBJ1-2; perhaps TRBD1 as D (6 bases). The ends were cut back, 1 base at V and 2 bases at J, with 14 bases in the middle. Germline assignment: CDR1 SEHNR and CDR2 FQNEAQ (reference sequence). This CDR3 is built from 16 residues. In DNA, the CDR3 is TGTGCCAGCAGCTTAGAGTACAGGGTGGAGAACTATGGCTACACCTTC. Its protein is CASSLEYRVENYGYTF.

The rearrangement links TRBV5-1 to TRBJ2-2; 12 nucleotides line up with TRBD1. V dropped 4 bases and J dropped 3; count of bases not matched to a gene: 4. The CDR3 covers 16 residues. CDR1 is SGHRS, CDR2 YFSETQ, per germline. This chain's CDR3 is CASSGGDRGHTGELFF. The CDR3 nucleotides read TGCGCCAGCAGCGGAGGGGACAGGGGGCACACCGGGGAGCTGTTTTTT.

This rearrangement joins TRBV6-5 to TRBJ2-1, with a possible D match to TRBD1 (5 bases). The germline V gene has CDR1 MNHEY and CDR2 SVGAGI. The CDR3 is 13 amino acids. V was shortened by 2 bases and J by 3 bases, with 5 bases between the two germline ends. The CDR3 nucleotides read TGTGCCAGCAGTTACGACAGCTACAATGAGCAGTTCTTC. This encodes CASSYDSYNEQFF.

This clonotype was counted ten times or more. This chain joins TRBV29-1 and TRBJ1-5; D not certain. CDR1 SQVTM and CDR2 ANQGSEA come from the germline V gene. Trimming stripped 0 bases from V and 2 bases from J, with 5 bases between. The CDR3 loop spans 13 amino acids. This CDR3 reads CSVEEVGNQPQHF. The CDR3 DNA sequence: TGCAGCGTTGAAGAGGTGGGCAATCAGCCCCAGCATTTT.

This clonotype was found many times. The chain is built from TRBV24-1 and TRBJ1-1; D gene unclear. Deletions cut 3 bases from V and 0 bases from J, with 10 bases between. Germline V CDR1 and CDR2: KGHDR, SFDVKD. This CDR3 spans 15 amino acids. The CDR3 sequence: CATSDARGMNTEAFF. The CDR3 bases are TGTGCCACCAGTGATGCCCGGGGAATGAACACTGAAGCTTTCTTT.

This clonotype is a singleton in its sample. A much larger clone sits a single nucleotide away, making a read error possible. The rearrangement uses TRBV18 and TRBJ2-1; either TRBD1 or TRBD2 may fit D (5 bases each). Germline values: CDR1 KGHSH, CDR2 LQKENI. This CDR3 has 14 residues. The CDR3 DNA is TGTGCCAGCGCACCACCGGGACCTGACAATGAGCAGTTCTTC. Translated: CASAPPGPDNEQFF.

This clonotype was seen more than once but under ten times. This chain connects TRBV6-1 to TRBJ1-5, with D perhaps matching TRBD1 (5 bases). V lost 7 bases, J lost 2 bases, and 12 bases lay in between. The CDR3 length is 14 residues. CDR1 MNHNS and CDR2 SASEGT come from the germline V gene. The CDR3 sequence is CASNLGDRNQPQHF. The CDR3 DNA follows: TGTGCCAGCAACCTAGGGGATCGCAATCAGCCCCAGCATTTT.

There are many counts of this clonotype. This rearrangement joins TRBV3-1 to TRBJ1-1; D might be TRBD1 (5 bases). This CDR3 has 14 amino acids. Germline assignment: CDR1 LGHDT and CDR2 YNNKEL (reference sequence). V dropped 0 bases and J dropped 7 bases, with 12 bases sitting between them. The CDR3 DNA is TGTGCCAGCAGCCAAGATCTTGGGGCGGGTGAAGCTTTCTTT. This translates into CASSQDLGAGEAFF. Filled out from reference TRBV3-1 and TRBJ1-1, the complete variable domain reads DTAVSQTPKYLVTQMGNDKSIKCEQNLGHDTMYWYKQDSKKFLKIMFSYNNKELIINETVPNRFSPKSPDKAHLNLHINSLELGDSAVYFCASSQDLGAGEAFFGQGTRLTVV.

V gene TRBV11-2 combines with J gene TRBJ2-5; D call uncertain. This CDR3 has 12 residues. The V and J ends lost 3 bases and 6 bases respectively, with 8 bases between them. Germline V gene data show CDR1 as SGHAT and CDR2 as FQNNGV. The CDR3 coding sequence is TGTGCCAGCAGCTTTGCCCGGAAGACCCAGTACTTC. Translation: CASSFARKTQYF.

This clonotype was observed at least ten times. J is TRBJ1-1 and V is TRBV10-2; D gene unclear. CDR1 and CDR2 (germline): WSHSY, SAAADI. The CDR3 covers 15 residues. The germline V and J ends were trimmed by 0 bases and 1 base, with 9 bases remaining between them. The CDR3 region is CASSESSVANTEAFF. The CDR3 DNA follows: TGCGCCAGCAGTGAGTCCTCAGTAGCGAACACTGAAGCTTTCTTT.

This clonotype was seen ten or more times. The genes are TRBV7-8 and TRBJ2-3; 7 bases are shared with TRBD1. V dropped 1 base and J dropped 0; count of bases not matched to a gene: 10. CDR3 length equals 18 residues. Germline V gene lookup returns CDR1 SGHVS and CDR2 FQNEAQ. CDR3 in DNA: TGTGCCAGCAGCTTAGGGGGGTGGGGACAGATCAGCACAGATACGCAGTATTTT. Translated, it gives CASSLGGWGQISTDTQYF.

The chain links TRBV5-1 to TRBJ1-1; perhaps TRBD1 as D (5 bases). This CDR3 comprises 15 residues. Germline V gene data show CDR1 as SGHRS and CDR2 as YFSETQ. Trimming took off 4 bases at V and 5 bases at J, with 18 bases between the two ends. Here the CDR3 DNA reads TGCGCCAGCAGCAGGGGCCCGGGCGGGGGAACTGAAGCTTTCTTT. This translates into CASSRGPGGGTEAFF.

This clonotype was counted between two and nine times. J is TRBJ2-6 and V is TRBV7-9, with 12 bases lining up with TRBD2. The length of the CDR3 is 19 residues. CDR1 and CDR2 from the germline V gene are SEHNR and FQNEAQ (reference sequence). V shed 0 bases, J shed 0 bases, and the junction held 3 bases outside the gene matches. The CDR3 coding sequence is TGTGCCAGCAGCTTAGCCCTGACTAGCGGGGGCTCTGGGGCCAACGTCCTGACTTTC. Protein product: CASSLALTSGGSGANVLTF.

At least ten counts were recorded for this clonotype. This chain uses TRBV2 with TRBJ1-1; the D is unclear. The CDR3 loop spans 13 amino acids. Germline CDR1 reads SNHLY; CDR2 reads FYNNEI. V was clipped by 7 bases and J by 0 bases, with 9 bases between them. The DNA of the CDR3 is TGTGCCAGCAATCCAGACTTGAACACTGAAGCTTTCTTT. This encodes CASNPDLNTEAFF.